The present entry profiles one T cell receptor (beta chain) with its context. The antigen is not known. This entry belongs to a study of graft-versus-host responses after intestinal transplantation. At the level of the study: Recipients had multivisceral, liver-intestinal, or isolated intestinal transplants. Each patient got anti-thymocyte globulin induction, then tacrolimus and steroids for roughly 3 years.

Germline lookup yields CDR1 SEHNR and CDR2 FQNEAQ (reference sequence). V shed 4 bases and J 4 bases; nucleotides not matched to a gene: 8. This CDR3 has 16 residues. Study-level points and caveats: Present in recipient marrow, GvH clones included some that appeared first in ileum or blood. Some patients had graft-donor T cell macrochimerism. In their allografts, the ratios of graft-versus-host to host-versus-graft T cell clones were high.

Assay used: immunoSEQ multiplex PCR; TCRdb lists only in-frame clones, some missing. Of 84,000 or so clones listed, around 83% are singletons. Source: unstimulated CD4+ T cells sorted from spleen or lymph node cells, taken before intestinal transplant. This chain links TRBV7-9 with TRBJ2-2; TRBD2 matches at 8 bases. The TCR was taken from a human donor who received an intestinal transplant. The CDR3 sequence is CASSSNSGSGTGELFF. CDR3 bases: TGTGCCAGCAGCTCCAACAGCGGGAGCGGCACCGGGGAGCTGTTTTTT. Full variable domain (remainder filled in from reference TRBV7-9 and TRBJ2-2): DTGVSQNPRHKITKRGQNVTFRCDPISEHNRLYWYRQTLGQGPEFLTYFQNEAQLEKSRLLSDRFSAERPKGSFSTLEIQRTEQGDSAMYLCASSSNSGSGTGELFFGEGSRLTVL.